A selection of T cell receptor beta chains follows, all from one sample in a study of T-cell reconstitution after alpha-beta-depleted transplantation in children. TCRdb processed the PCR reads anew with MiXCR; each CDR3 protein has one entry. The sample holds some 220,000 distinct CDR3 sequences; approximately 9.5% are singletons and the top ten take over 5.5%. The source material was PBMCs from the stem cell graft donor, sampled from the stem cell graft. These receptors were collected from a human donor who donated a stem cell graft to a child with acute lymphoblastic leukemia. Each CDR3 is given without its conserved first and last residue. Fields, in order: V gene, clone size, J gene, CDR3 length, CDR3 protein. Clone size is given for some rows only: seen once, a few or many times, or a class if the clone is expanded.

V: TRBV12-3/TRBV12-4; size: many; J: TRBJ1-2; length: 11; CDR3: ASSLSRVQGYT
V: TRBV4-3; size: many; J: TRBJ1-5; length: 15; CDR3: ASSQDSGSLLNQPQH
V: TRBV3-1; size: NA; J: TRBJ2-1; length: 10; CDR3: ASSPSQWEQF
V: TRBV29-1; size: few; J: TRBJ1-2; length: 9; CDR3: SADGGEGYT
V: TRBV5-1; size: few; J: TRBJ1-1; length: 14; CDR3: ASSPGQGGLNTEAF
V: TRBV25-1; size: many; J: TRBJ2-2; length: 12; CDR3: ASRANPHTGELF
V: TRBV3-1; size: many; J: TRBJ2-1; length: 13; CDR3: ASSKSSGTYNEQF
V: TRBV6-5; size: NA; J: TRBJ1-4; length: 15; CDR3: ASRTGQPYSTNEKLF
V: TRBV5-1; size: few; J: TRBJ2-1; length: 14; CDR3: ASSPRPGAPLNEQF
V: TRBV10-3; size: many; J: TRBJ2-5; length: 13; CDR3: AISTWDGIQETQY
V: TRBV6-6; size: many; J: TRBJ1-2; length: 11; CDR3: ASSYSEREGYT
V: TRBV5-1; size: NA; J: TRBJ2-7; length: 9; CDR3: ASSSLGEQY
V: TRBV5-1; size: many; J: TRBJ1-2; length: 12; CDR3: ASSLEDGNYGYT
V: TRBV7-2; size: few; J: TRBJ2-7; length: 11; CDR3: ASSLGGQGGRY
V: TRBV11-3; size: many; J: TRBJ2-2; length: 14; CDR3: ASSLERGANTGELF
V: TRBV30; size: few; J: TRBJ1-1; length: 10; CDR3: AWSVVLELAF
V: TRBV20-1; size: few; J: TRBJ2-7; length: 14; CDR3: SARGAEAGIIYEQY
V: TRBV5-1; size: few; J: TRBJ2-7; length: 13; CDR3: ASSWAGGETYEQY
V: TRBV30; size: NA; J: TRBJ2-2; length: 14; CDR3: AWSVLRLVSTGELF
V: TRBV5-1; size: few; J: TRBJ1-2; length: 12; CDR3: ASSLRQESYGYT
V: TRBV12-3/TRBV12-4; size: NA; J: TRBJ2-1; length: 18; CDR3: ASSPTPTVYPISSYNEQF
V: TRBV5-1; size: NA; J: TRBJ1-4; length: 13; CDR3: ASSLADSRGEKLF
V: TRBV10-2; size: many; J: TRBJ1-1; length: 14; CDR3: ASSERQVGISTEAF
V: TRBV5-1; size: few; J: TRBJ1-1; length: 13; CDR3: ASSPGRPMNTEAF
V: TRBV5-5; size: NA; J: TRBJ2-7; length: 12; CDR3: ASSLVWETYEQY
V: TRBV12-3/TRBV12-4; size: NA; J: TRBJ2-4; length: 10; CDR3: ASSFTTGTVI
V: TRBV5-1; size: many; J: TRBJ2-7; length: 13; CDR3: ASSRTGGDSYEQY
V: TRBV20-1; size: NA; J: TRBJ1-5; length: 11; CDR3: SARGQRNQPQH
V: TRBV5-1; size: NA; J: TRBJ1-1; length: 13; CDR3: ASSPLLGQRTEAF
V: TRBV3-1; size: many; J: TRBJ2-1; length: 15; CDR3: ASSQDPAGGPRNEQF
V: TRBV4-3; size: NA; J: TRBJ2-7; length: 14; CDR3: ASSQAWGQNSYEQY
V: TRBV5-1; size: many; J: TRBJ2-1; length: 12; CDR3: ASSPGTGVGEQF
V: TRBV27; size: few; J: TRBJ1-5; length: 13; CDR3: ASSLTGARNQPQH
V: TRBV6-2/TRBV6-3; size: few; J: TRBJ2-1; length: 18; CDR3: ASSYSYLAGGALTYNEQF
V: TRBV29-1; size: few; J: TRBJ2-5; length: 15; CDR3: SVGEGTGGWVEETQY
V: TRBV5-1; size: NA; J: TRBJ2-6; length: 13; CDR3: ASTWGGSGANVLT
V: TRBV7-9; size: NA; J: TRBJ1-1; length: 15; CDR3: ASREYGDRGRGTEAF
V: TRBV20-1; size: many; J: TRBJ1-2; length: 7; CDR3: SASLRST
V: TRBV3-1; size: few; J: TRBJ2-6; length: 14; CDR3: ASSQGLRGGANVLT
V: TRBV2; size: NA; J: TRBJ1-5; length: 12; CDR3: ASSEALGQQPQH
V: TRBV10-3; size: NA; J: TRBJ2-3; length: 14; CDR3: AIRGQGPPSTDTQY
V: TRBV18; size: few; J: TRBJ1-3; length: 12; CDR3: ASSAQGTGNTIY
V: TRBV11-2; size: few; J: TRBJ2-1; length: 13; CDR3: ASSLGFGAGNEQF
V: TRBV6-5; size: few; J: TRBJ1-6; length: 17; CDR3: ASSSDSIGMRAYNSPLH
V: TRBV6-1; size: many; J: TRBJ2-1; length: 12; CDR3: ASSEAGPYNEQF
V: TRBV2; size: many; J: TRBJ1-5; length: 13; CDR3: ASSESQGVEQPQH
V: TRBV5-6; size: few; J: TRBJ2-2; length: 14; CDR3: ASSIYRDPNTGELF
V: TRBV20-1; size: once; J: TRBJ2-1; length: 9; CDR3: SLGAYNEQF
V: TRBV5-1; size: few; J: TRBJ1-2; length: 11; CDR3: ASSLSPNYGYT
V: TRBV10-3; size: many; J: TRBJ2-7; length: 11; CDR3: AITQNYSYEQY
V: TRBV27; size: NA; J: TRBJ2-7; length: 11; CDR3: ASSALRGYEQY
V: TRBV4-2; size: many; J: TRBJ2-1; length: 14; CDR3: ASSQVPGLAYNEQF
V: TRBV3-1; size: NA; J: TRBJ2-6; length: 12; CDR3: ASSHTDRGNVLT
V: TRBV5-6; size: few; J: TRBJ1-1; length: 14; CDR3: ASSPTGQVLNTEAF
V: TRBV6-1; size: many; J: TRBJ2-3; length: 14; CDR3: ASSPMGAAFTDTQY
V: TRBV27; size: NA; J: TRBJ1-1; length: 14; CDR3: ASFGRDSYFIHEAF
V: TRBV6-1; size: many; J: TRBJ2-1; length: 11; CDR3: AARQGAYNEQF
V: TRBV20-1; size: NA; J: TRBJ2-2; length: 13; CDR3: SAGGGVPNTGELF
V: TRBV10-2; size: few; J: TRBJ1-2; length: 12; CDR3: ASRDRASRDGYT